One and the same sample provided the 9 T cell receptor beta chains below, sequenced in a study of identical twins (dated by TCRdb to about 2016). The library was built by means of 5' RACE. Sequencing was performed on an Illumina HiSeq 2000. TCRdb reprocessed the public reads (quality trimming at Q25 with fastp, clone calling with MiXCR) and kept in-frame beta chains. Each entry merges the rows of one CDR3 protein and shows their most common DNA and genes. The sample table shows about 690,000 distinct CDR3 sequences, and around 21% are seen once. The top ten clones comprise more than 4% of the sample. The same data also went into a second study, on T cells expressing NK-cell markers.

The sequenced sample was PBMCs. These TCRs come from a woman aged 18-35 years in good health.

This clonotype was counted many times. The gene calls are TRBV30 and TRBJ2-2, with D maybe TRBD1 (6 bases). CDR1 is GTSNPN and CDR2 is SVGIG in the germline V gene (reference sequence). V lost 1 base and J lost 3, with 15 bases in between. The CDR3 extends over 16 amino acids. Here the CDR3 reads CAWSAGAFQYTGELFF. The CDR3 DNA reads TGTGCCTGGAGTGCAGGGGCATTCCAGTACACCGGGGAGCTGTTTTTT.

The V and J genes are TRBV4-1 and TRBJ1-5; D is possibly TRBD1 (6 bases). Germline CDR1 MGHRA, CDR2 YSYEKL. The CDR3 loop spans 14 amino acids. The V and J ends lost 3 bases and 5 bases respectively, with 11 bases between them. CDR3 protein: CASSHSRGDQPQHF. CDR3 nucleotides: TGCGCCAGCAGCCATAGTAGGGGGGATCAGCCCCAGCATTTT.

This sequence joins TRBV5-1 and TRBJ1-2; 10 bases agree with TRBD1. Trimming cost V 4 bases and J 7 bases; bases outside gene matches: 10. From germline, CDR1 is SGHRS and CDR2 YFSETQ. There are 15 residues in the CDR3. CDR3 loop: CASSRPGQGRPGYTF. The CDR3 DNA is TGCGCCAGCAGCAGGCCGGGACAGGGGAGGCCTGGCTACACCTTC.

This chain links TRBV12-5 with TRBJ2-1; 10 nucleotides align to TRBD2. The V gene end was trimmed by 6 bases and the J gene end by 4 bases; junction bases not matched to a gene: 6. The CDR3 loop spans 15 amino acids. Germline CDR1 LGHNT, CDR2 FRNRAP. CDR3 sequence reads: CASGGSGGAYNEQFF. The DNA of the CDR3 is TGTGCTAGTGGAGGGAGCGGGGGGGCGTACAATGAGCAGTTCTTC.

The CDR3 spells CASSKLQGTGTDTQYF. CDR3 nucleotides: TGTGCCAGCAGTAAGCTACAGGGAACGGGCACAGATACGCAGTATTTT. This chain joins TRBV6-1 and TRBJ2-3; D might be TRBD1 (6 bases). V shed 5 bases and J shed 1 base, with 16 bases lying between them. The germline CDR1 and CDR2 sequences are MNHNS and SASEGT. The CDR3 runs to 16 residues.

This clonotype has a handful of counts. The chain employs TRBV29-1 and TRBJ2-7; D is ambiguous. The CDR3 sequence is 12 residues long. V dropped 0 bases and J dropped 6 bases, with 9 bases sitting between them. Germline CDR1 and CDR2: SQVTM and ANQGSEA. The CDR3 nucleotides read TGCAGCGTTGAAGACTCCGCCCCCGAGCAGTACTTC. This gives the protein CSVEDSAPEQYF.

This clonotype was seen a few times. This chain links TRBV12-3 or TRBV12-4 with TRBJ2-3; TRBD1 is a possible D gene (6 bases). V gave up 3 bases and J gave up 5 bases, with 12 bases separating them. The length of the CDR3 is 14 residues. CDR3 DNA: TGTGCCAGCAGTTTCTCGTACAGGGAAGATACGCAGTATTTT. Translated, it gives CASSFSYREDTQYF.

The gene calls are TRBV4-3 and TRBJ2-3; the D call may be TRBD1 or TRBD2 (5 bases each). CDR1 and CDR2 (germline): LGHNA, YSLEER. The CDR3 contains 13 residues. Trimming took off 0 bases at V and 8 bases at J, with 9 bases between the two ends. The CDR3 nucleotides are TGCGCCAGCAGCCAAGAGGGGGTCGGTACGCAGTATTTT. Its translation is CASSQEGVGTQYF.

There are a few counts of this clonotype. This chain links TRBV7-9 with TRBJ1-2, with 7 bases matching TRBD1. CDR1 and CDR2 from the germline V gene are SEHNR and FQNEAQ (reference sequence). V was clipped by 5 bases and J by 6 bases; unmatched bases: 9. The CDR3 totals 14 residues. The CDR3 here is CASSNRGRVDGYTF. DNA of the CDR3: TGTGCCAGCAGCAACAGGGGTAGGGTCGATGGCTACACCTTC.